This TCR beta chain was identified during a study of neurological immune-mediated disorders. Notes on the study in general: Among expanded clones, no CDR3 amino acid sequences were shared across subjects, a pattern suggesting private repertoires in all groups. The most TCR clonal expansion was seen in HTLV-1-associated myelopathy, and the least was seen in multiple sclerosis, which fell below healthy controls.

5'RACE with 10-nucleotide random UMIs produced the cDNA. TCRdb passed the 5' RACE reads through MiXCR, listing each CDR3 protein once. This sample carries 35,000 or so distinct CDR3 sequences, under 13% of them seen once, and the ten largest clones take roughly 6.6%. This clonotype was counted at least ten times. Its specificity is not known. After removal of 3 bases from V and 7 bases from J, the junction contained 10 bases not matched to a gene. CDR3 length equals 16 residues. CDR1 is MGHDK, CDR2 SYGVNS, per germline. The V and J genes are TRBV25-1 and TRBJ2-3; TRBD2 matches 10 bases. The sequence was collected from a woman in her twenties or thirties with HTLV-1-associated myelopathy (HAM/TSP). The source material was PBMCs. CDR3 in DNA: TGTGCCAGCAGTGACAGCGGGGGGGGCGAGGTGAATACGCAGTATTTT. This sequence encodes CASSDSGGGEVNTQYF.